A selection of T cell receptor beta chains follows, all from one sample in a study of T cell responses to AZD1222 COVID-19 vaccine. Assay used: immunoSEQ multiplex PCR; TCRdb lists only in-frame clones, some missing. Of 120,000 or so clones in the sample, approximately 90% are singletons; the top ten hold around 3.8%. The material sequenced was peripheral blood, taken 28 days after the second dose of the MenACWY control vaccine. The source is an adult who received the MenACWY meningococcal vaccine as a control. Both conserved end residues are part of each CDR3. D genes are given only for firm matches. Clone size, where shown, is once, few, many, or a class for clones that have expanded.

v_gene: TRBV7-2
j_gene: TRBJ2-7
d_gene: -
abundance: -
CDR3nt: TGTGCCAGCAGCTTAACCGGTTACGAGCAGTACTTC
CDR3aa: CASSLTGYEQYF

v_gene: TRBV18
j_gene: TRBJ1-5
d_gene: -
abundance: -
CDR3nt: TGTGCCAGCTCACCAGCTAGCAATCAGCCCCAGCATTTT
CDR3aa: CASSPASNQPQHF

v_gene: TRBV18
j_gene: TRBJ2-2
d_gene: TRBD1
abundance: once
CDR3nt: TGTGCCAGCTCACCTGGACAGGGGAACACCGGGGAGCTGTTTTTT
CDR3aa: CASSPGQGNTGELFF

v_gene: TRBV4-2
j_gene: TRBJ2-3
d_gene: TRBD2
abundance: -
CDR3nt: TGTGCCAGCAGCCGCGTGGGAGCGGGGGGAACCACAGATACGCAGTATTTT
CDR3aa: CASSRVGAGGTTDTQYF

v_gene: TRBV11-2
j_gene: TRBJ1-3
d_gene: TRBD1
abundance: -
CDR3nt: TGTGCCAGCAGCACCCGACAGGGATCTGGAAACACCATATATTTT
CDR3aa: CASSTRQGSGNTIYF

v_gene: TRBV19
j_gene: TRBJ2-1
d_gene: TRBD2
abundance: -
CDR3nt: TGTGCCAGTAGAAGCGGGGCCAAGGGGAATGAGCAGTTCTTC
CDR3aa: CASRSGAKGNEQFF

v_gene: TRBV7-4
j_gene: TRBJ2-3
d_gene: TRBD1
abundance: -
CDR3nt: TGTGCCAGCAGCTTAGAACGGGACAGGGTAAGTTGGGATACGCAGTATTTT
CDR3aa: CASSLERDRVSWDTQYF

v_gene: TRBV11-3
j_gene: TRBJ2-2
d_gene: -
abundance: -
CDR3nt: TGTGCCAGCAGCTTAGAACTAGGGGTCCCTCCCCACCTAAACACCGGGGAGCTGTTTTTT
CDR3aa: CASSLELGVPPHLNTGELFF

v_gene: TRBV5-6
j_gene: TRBJ1-1
d_gene: TRBD1
abundance: -
CDR3nt: TGTGCCAGCAGCGTGAACAGGGGCATCACTGAAGCTTTCTTT
CDR3aa: CASSVNRGITEAFF

v_gene: TRBV28
j_gene: TRBJ2-3
d_gene: -
abundance: once
CDR3nt: TGTGCCAGCAGTCCCGTACTGGGTACGCAGTATTTT
CDR3aa: CASSPVLGTQYF

v_gene: TRBV11-3
j_gene: TRBJ2-1
d_gene: -
abundance: once
CDR3nt: TGTGCCAGCAGCTTCGGAAATGAGCAGTTCTTC
CDR3aa: CASSFGNEQFF

v_gene: TRBV7-8
j_gene: TRBJ1-1
d_gene: -
abundance: -
CDR3nt: TGTGCCAGCAGCTTAGAGGGTCGGGAGGACACTGAAGCTTTCTTT
CDR3aa: CASSLEGREDTEAFF

v_gene: TRBV10-1
j_gene: TRBJ2-6
d_gene: -
abundance: -
CDR3nt: TGCGCCAGCAGTGACCAGACTCGTTTTGGTGGGGCCAACGTCCTGACTTTC
CDR3aa: CASSDQTRFGGANVLTF

v_gene: TRBV5-8
j_gene: TRBJ2-5
d_gene: TRBD1
abundance: -
CDR3nt: TGTGCCAGCAGCGGCTGGGACAGGGTCACGCAAGAGACCCAGTACTTC
CDR3aa: CASSGWDRVTQETQYF

v_gene: TRBV5-1
j_gene: TRBJ2-3
d_gene: -
abundance: -
CDR3nt: TGCGCCAGCAGCTTGAAGGGTAGCACAGATACGCAGTATTTT
CDR3aa: CASSLKGSTDTQYF

v_gene: TRBV19
j_gene: TRBJ1-4
d_gene: TRBD1
abundance: -
CDR3nt: TGTGCCAGTAGTATAGCTCAGGGGGATGAAAAACTGTTTTTT
CDR3aa: CASSIAQGDEKLFF

v_gene: TRBV6-2/TRBV6-3
j_gene: TRBJ1-3
d_gene: TRBD1
abundance: -
CDR3nt: TGTGCCAGCAGTTACGTCCCGGGACAGGTGGGAAACACCATATATTTT
CDR3aa: CASSYVPGQVGNTIYF

v_gene: TRBV9
j_gene: TRBJ1-6
d_gene: -
abundance: -
CDR3nt: TGTGCCAGCAGCGTAGGTTCGGGAAAGGGTTCACCCCTCCACTTT
CDR3aa: CASSVGSGKGSPLHF

v_gene: TRBV14
j_gene: TRBJ2-1
d_gene: TRBD2
abundance: -
CDR3nt: TGTGCCAGCAGCCATCGGACTAGCGGGAGGTTCTACAATGAGCAGTTCTTC
CDR3aa: CASSHRTSGRFYNEQFF

v_gene: TRBV2
j_gene: TRBJ1-6
d_gene: -
abundance: -
CDR3nt: TGTGCCACCAGGGTTCCTAATTCACCCCTCCACTTT
CDR3aa: CATRVPNSPLHF

v_gene: TRBV19
j_gene: TRBJ1-4
d_gene: -
abundance: -
CDR3nt: TGTGCCAACCCTCCGGACGGACCCGGCCCTGAACATGAAAAACTGTTTTTT
CDR3aa: CANPPDGPGPEHEKLFF

v_gene: TRBV6-2/TRBV6-3
j_gene: TRBJ1-5
d_gene: -
abundance: -
CDR3nt: TGTGCCAGCAGTTACTCGATGTGGGACCCCAATCAGCCCCAGCATTTT
CDR3aa: CASSYSMWDPNQPQHF

v_gene: TRBV23-1
j_gene: TRBJ1-2
d_gene: TRBD1
abundance: -
CDR3nt: TGCGCCAGCAGTCAAACAGGGGCCAACTATGGCTACACCTTC
CDR3aa: CASSQTGANYGYTF

v_gene: TRBV6-5
j_gene: TRBJ1-6
d_gene: -
abundance: -
CDR3nt: TGTGCCAGCCGGGAGAGCTCCTATAATTCACCCCTCCACTTT
CDR3aa: CASRESSYNSPLHF

v_gene: TRBV19
j_gene: TRBJ1-5
d_gene: TRBD1
abundance: -
CDR3nt: TGTGCCAGTAGTGCGGACAGGGGACAACCCTACTATAGCAATCAGCCCCAGCATTTT
CDR3aa: CASSADRGQPYYSNQPQHF

v_gene: TRBV6-2/TRBV6-3
j_gene: TRBJ1-4
d_gene: TRBD1
abundance: -
CDR3nt: TGTGCCAGCAGTCAGACAGGGACTTGGGAAAAACTGTTTTTT
CDR3aa: CASSQTGTWEKLFF

v_gene: TRBV4-1
j_gene: TRBJ1-5
d_gene: -
abundance: once
CDR3nt: TGCGCCAGCAGCCAAGTTTCAGGGGCCAATCAGCCCCAGCATTTT
CDR3aa: CASSQVSGANQPQHF

v_gene: TRBV28
j_gene: TRBJ2-1
d_gene: -
abundance: once
CDR3nt: TGTGCCAGCAGTTTAAAAGTGGGCGGCACTTCCCATGAGCAGTTCTTC
CDR3aa: CASSLKVGGTSHEQFF

v_gene: TRBV29-1
j_gene: TRBJ2-5
d_gene: TRBD1
abundance: once
CDR3nt: TGCAGCGTTGAAGATTGGGACAGGGGAATTCCTGCAAAAGAGACCCAGTACTTC
CDR3aa: CSVEDWDRGIPAKETQYF

v_gene: TRBV29-1
j_gene: TRBJ2-2
d_gene: -
abundance: -
CDR3nt: TGCAGCGTTAGACCTACTTTGAACACCGGGGAGCTGTTTTTT
CDR3aa: CSVRPTLNTGELFF

v_gene: TRBV10-1
j_gene: TRBJ1-6
d_gene: -
abundance: -
CDR3nt: TGCGCCAGCAACCGGGACACCAATTCACCCCTCCACTTT
CDR3aa: CASNRDTNSPLHF

v_gene: TRBV19
j_gene: TRBJ2-7
d_gene: TRBD1
abundance: -
CDR3nt: TGTGCCAGTAGTAGCGGGACAGGGGCCTACGAGCAGTACTTC
CDR3aa: CASSSGTGAYEQYF

v_gene: TRBV11-2
j_gene: TRBJ1-2
d_gene: TRBD1
abundance: -
CDR3nt: TGTGCCAGCAGCTTAGACCCGGGACAGGGCTCGAACTATGGCTACACCTTC
CDR3aa: CASSLDPGQGSNYGYTF

v_gene: TRBV5-1
j_gene: TRBJ2-3
d_gene: -
abundance: once
CDR3nt: TGCGCCAGCAGCTCTGGCATATCTAGCACAGATACGCAGTATTTT
CDR3aa: CASSSGISSTDTQYF

v_gene: TRBV4-2
j_gene: TRBJ2-2
d_gene: TRBD2
abundance: -
CDR3nt: TGTGCCAGCAGCCAAGACTCGGGACTAGCGGGAGGAACCGGGGAGCTGTTTTTT
CDR3aa: CASSQDSGLAGGTGELFF

v_gene: TRBV7-9
j_gene: TRBJ1-1
d_gene: -
abundance: -
CDR3nt: TGTGCCAGCAGCTTAGCGTACGGGGCGAACACTGAAGCTTTCTTT
CDR3aa: CASSLAYGANTEAFF

v_gene: TRBV12-3/TRBV12-4
j_gene: TRBJ2-2
d_gene: -
abundance: -
CDR3nt: TGTGCCAGCCGATTTAACACCGGGGAGCTGTTTTTT
CDR3aa: CASRFNTGELFF

v_gene: TRBV6-5
j_gene: TRBJ2-7
d_gene: -
abundance: few
CDR3nt: TGTGCCAGCACCCTGGGAGAGGCCTACGAGCAGTACTTC
CDR3aa: CASTLGEAYEQYF

v_gene: TRBV7-2
j_gene: TRBJ2-3
d_gene: TRBD2
abundance: once
CDR3nt: TGTGCCAGCAGCTTAGTCAGCGCTAGCGGAGGATACACAGATACGCAGTATTTT
CDR3aa: CASSLVSASGGYTDTQYF

v_gene: TRBV18
j_gene: TRBJ2-5
d_gene: -
abundance: -
CDR3nt: TGTGCCAGCTCACCAACGGAGACCCAGTACTTC
CDR3aa: CASSPTETQYF